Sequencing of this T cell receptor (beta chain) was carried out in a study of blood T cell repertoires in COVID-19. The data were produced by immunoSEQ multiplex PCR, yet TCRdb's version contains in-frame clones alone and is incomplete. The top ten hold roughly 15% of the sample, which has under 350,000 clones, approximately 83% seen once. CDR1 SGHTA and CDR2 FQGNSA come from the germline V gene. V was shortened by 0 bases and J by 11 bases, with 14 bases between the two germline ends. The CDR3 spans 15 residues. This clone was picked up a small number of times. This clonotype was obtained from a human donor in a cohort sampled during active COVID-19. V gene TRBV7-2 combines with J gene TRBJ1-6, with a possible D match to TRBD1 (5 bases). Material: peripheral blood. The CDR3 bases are TGTGCCAGCAGCTTAGCGGGACTGCTCGGGGCACCCCTCCACTTT. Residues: CASSLAGLLGAPLHF. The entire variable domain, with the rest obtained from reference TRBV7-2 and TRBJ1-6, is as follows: GAGVSQSPSNKVTEKGKDVELRCDPISGHTALYWYRQSLGQGLEFLIYFQGNSAPDKSGLPSDRFSAERTGGSVSTLTIQRTQQEDSAVYLCASSLAGLLGAPLHFGNGTRLTVT.